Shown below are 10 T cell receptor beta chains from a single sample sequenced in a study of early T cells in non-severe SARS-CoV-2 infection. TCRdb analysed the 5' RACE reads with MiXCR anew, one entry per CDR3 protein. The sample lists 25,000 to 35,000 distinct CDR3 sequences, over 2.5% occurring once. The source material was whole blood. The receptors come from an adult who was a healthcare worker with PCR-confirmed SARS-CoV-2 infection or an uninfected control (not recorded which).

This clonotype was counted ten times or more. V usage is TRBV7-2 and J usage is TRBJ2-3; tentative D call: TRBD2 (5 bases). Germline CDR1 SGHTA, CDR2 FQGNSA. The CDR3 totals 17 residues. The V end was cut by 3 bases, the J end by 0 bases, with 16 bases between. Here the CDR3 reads CASSLAGSRTSTDTQYF. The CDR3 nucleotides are TGTGCCAGCAGCTTGGCCGGATCAAGGACTAGCACAGATACGCAGTATTTT.

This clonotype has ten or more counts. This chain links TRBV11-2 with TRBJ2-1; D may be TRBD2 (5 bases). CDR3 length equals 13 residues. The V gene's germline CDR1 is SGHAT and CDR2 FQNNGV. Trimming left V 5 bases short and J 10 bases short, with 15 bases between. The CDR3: CASSQITSGEQFF. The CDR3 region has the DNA TGTGCCAGCAGCCAAATCACTAGTGGCGAGCAGTTCTTC. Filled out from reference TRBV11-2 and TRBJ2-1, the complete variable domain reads EAGVAQSPRYKIIEKRQSVAFWCNPISGHATLYWYQQILGQGPKLLIQFQNNGVVDDSQLPKDRFSAERLKGVDSTLKIQPAKLEDSAVYLCASSQITSGEQFFGPGTRLTVL.

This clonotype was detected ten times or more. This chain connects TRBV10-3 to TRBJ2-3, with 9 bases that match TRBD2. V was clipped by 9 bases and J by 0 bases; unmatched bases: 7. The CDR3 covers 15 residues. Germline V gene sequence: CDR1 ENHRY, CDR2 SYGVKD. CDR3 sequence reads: CAIAGGLTSTDTQYF. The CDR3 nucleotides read TGTGCCATAGCGGGGGGCCTCACTAGCACAGATACGCAGTATTTT.

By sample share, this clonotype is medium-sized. The CDR3 reads CASRPSSGPPLLSLNEKLFF. The CDR3 DNA reads as TGTGCAAGTCGCCCTAGTAGCGGTCCACCGTTGTTATCCCTTAATGAAAAACTGTTTTTT. This chain links TRBV12-2 with TRBJ1-4. TRBV12-2 is annotated as a pseudogene. The CDR3 covers 20 residues.

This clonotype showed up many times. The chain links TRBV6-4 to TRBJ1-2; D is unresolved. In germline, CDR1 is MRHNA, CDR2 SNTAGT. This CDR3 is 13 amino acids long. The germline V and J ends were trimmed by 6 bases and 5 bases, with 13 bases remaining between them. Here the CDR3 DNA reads TGTGCCAGCAGGCCAAGGGAAGGGTATGGCTACACCTTC. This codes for CASRPREGYGYTF.

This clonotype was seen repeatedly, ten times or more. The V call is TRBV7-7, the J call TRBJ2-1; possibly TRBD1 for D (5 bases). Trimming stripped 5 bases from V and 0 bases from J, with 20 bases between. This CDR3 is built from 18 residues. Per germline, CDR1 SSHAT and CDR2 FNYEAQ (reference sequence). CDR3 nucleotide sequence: TGTGCCAGCAGCCCACGACGGGTATTCGACAGCTCCTACAATGAGCAGTTCTTC. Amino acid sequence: CASSPRRVFDSSYNEQFF.

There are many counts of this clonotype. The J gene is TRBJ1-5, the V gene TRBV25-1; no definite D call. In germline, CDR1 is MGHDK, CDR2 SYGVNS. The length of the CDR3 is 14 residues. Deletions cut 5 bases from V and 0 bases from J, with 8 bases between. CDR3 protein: CASSNSYSNQPQHF. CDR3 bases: TGTGCCAGCAGTAACAGCTATAGCAATCAGCCCCAGCATTTT.

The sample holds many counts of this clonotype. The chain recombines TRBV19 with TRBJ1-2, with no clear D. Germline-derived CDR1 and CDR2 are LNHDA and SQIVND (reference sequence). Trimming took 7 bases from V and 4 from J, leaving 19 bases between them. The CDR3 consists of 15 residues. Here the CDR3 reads CASTLDPRSFYGYTF. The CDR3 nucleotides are TGTGCCAGTACACTGGACCCCAGATCGTTCTATGGCTACACCTTC.

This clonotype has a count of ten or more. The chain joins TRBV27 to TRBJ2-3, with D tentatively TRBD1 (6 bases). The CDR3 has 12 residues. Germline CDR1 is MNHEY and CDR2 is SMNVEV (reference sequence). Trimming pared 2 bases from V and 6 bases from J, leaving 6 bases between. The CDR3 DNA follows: TGTGCCAGCAGTTTACAGGGGGATACGCAGTATTTT. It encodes CASSLQGDTQYF.

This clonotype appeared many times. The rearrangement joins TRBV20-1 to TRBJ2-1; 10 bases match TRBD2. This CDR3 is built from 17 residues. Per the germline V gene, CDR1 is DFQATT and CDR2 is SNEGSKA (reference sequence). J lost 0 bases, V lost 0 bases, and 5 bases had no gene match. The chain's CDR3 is CSARDRLAGVSYNEQFF. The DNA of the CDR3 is TGCAGTGCTAGAGATAGGCTAGCGGGGGTCTCCTACAATGAGCAGTTCTTC.